A single sample gave rise to the 27 T cell receptor beta chains below, sequenced in a study of blood T cells in healthy people across ages (dated by TCRdb to the mid-2010s). Libraries were prepared through 5' RACE. The data were produced on an Illumina HiSeq 2500. A second PCR of 7 to 11 cycles was performed with a sample-barcoded 5' primer and a J-beta primer mix. Starting from the raw public reads, TCRdb applied fastp trimming at Q25, assembled clones with MiXCR and retained in-frame beta chains. Merged by CDR3 protein, the rows form single entries marked with the most common genes and DNA. The sample has roughly 500,000 distinct CDR3 sequences on record, approximately 25% of them singletons. The ten largest clones add up to approximately 8.7% of the sample. This sample also belongs to another study, concerning T cells of mothers and their children.

The specimen sequenced was blood. These receptors were taken from a boy younger than 18 in good health.

This clonotype appeared a few times. The chain has TRBV28 and TRBJ2-5; maybe TRBD2 (7 bases). The J call may be mistaken, given a closer DNA end match to TRBJ2-7. CDR1 and CDR2 (germline): MDHEN, SYDVKM. The CDR3 runs 12 residues. In DNA form, the CDR3 reads TGTGCCAGCATGGGGGGGCATGGCGAGCAGTACTTC. Encoded protein: CASMGGHGEQYF.

This chain uses TRBV18 with TRBJ2-3; 9 bases line up with TRBD2. Losses at the gene ends were 3 bases for V and 2 bases for J; bases not matched to a gene: 6. There are 16 residues in the CDR3. Per the germline V gene, CDR1 is KGHSH and CDR2 is LQKENI. CDR3 sequence (DNA): TGTGCCAGCTCACCGTTAGCGGGGGACACCACAGATACGCAGTATTTT. This sequence encodes CASSPLAGDTTDTQYF.

The rearrangement joins TRBV6-5 to TRBJ1-2, with D perhaps matching TRBD1 (6 bases). The CDR3 has 17 amino acids. Germline loops: CDR1 MNHEY, CDR2 SVGAGI. V was shortened by 2 bases and J by 3 bases, with 19 bases between the two germline ends. This CDR3 reads CASSYTPSFRGHYGYTF. CDR3 DNA: TGTGCCAGCAGTTACACTCCCTCATTCAGGGGACACTATGGCTACACCTTC.

V usage is TRBV28 and J usage is TRBJ1-1; 10 bases map to TRBD1. Germline CDR1 and CDR2: MDHEN and SYDVKM. The CDR3 is made up of 13 amino acids. J gave up 5 bases and V 9 bases, and 6 bases lay outside the gene matches. CDR3 region: CASMDRGMTEAFF. The CDR3 DNA is TGTGCCAGTATGGACAGGGGGATGACTGAAGCTTTCTTT.

In its sample, this clonotype was seen a few times. V usage is TRBV7-2 and J usage is TRBJ2-5, with TRBD2 matching over 10 bases. The CDR3 is 19 amino acids. Germline V gene sequence: CDR1 SGHTA, CDR2 FQGNSA. V shed 5 bases and J 3 bases; nucleotides not matched to a gene: 18. The CDR3 region has the DNA TGTGCCAGCAGCCGTGGGGCCCTAGCGGGGGATTCCTGGAAAGAGACCCAGTACTTC. This encodes CASSRGALAGDSWKETQYF.

A single count supports this clonotype. The chain uses TRBV20-1 and TRBJ1-1; no firm D call. Germline V gene data show CDR1 as DFQATT and CDR2 as SNEGSKA (reference sequence). Trimming took 3 bases from V and 7 from J, leaving 9 bases between them. This CDR3 comprises 11 residues. CDR3 DNA: TGCAGTGCTAGGGAAATTGGTGAAGCTTTCTTT. The encoded protein is CSAREIGEAFF.

This clonotype was observed a few times. The V call is TRBV30, the J call TRBJ2-7, with 9 bases lining up with TRBD2. Germline loops: CDR1 GTSNPN, CDR2 SVGIG (reference sequence). CDR3 length equals 12 residues. Trimming cost V 4 bases and J 7 bases; bases outside gene matches: 5. CDR3 nucleotide sequence: TGTGCCTGGACCACGGGACTAGCAGAGCAGTACTTC. Its protein is CAWTTGLAEQYF.

The rearrangement links TRBV4-1 to TRBJ1-5; D is possibly TRBD1 (5 bases). Germline values: CDR1 MGHRA, CDR2 YSYEKL. The CDR3 extends over 13 amino acids. Trimming took 6 bases from V and 9 from J, leaving 15 bases between them. Here the CDR3 reads CASSPRVTGPQHF. The CDR3 bases are TGCGCCAGCAGTCCCAGGGTAACCGGGCCCCAGCATTTT.

This clonotype turned up a few times. This chain uses TRBV20-1 with TRBJ2-5, with TRBD2 identical over 7 bases. This CDR3 comprises 17 residues. V lost 3 bases to trimming and J lost 5 bases; unmatched junction nucleotides: 18. In germline, CDR1 is DFQATT, CDR2 SNEGSKA (reference sequence). The CDR3 loop is CSASGCGAGDCRETQYF. CDR3 coding DNA: TGCAGTGCTAGCGGATGCGGGGCGGGAGATTGTCGGGAGACCCAGTACTTC.

Details on this clonotype: It may be a read error: a sequence one base away is much more abundant. The V gene is TRBV4-2, the J gene TRBJ1-2, with D possibly TRBD1 on 6 matching bases. The V end was cut by 4 bases, the J end by 8 bases, with 14 bases between. The CDR3 extends over 13 amino acids. CDR1 is LGHNA and CDR2 is YNFKEQ in the germline V gene. The CDR3 DNA sequence: TGTGCCAGCAGCCCAGGAGGGGGTTCCGGCTACACCTTC. It encodes CASSPGGGSGYTF.

This clonotype was detected a few times. CDR3 nucleotide sequence: TGTGCCAGCAGCTTTACAGAGCAAGAGACCCAGTACTTC. Amino acid sequence: CASSFTEQETQYF. This rearrangement joins TRBV7-9 to TRBJ2-5; no definite D call. The germline CDR1 and CDR2 sequences are SEHNR and FQNEAQ (reference sequence). The CDR3 is 13 residues long. With 3 bases removed from V and 2 bases from J, the gap between germline ends came to 7 bases.

Many counts were recorded for this clonotype. CDR3 coding DNA: TGTGCCAGCAGCCCCCACGGAGGGATCTCGAAGGAGGGATATGAAAAACTGTTTTTT. This codes for CASSPHGGISKEGYEKLFF. This chain uses TRBV7-4 with TRBJ1-4; D is uncertain. V was cut by 5 bases and J by 6 bases, with 28 bases left in between. The germline V gene encodes CDR1 SGHVT and CDR2 SQSDAQ. There are 19 residues in the CDR3.

This chain uses TRBV4-3 with TRBJ2-1; D is undetermined. CDR3 length: 14 amino acids. Germline V lookup: CDR1 LGHNA, CDR2 YSLEER. The ends were cut back, 0 bases at V and 5 bases at J, with 8 bases in the middle. The CDR3 sequence: CASSQDWQNNEQFF. The CDR3 DNA sequence: TGCGCCAGCAGCCAAGATTGGCAGAACAATGAGCAGTTCTTC.

The chain combines TRBV7-2 with TRBJ1-2; TRBD1 is a possible D gene (5 bases). V lost 5 bases, J lost 4 bases, and 17 bases lay in between. The CDR3 totals 15 residues. The germline gives CDR1 SGHTA, CDR2 FQGNSA. The CDR3 spells CASSHVGAAGYGYTF. The CDR3 region has the DNA TGTGCCAGCAGCCACGTTGGGGCCGCCGGCTATGGCTACACCTTC.

The chain is built from TRBV27 and TRBJ2-7; D ambiguous. The length of the CDR3 is 13 residues. Germline CDR1 and CDR2: MNHEY and SMNVEV (reference sequence). V lost 4 bases, J lost 3 bases, and 10 bases lay in between. CDR3 in amino acids: CASSSPLNYEQYF. Written as DNA, the CDR3 is TGTGCCAGCAGTTCCCCCCTTAACTACGAGCAGTACTTC.

The chain is built from TRBV7-8 and TRBJ2-3; 10 bases fit TRBD2. CDR3 size: 18 residues. With V trimmed by 5 bases and J by 7 bases, 18 bases remained unmatched. CDR1 and CDR2 from the germline V gene are SGHVS and FQNEAQ. In DNA form, the CDR3 reads TGTGCCAGCAGCCGCATAGCGGGAGGCCCTAAGGGGGGATATACGCAGTATTTT. It codes for CASSRIAGGPKGGYTQYF.

The CDR3: CASLSGSSYNEQFF. The CDR3 bases are TGTGCCAGTTTGAGCGGTAGCTCCTACAATGAGCAGTTCTTC. This chain links TRBV6-4 with TRBJ2-1, with D perhaps TRBD2 (5 bases). V was clipped by 9 bases and J by 0 bases, with 12 bases between them. Germline values: CDR1 MRHNA, CDR2 SNTAGT. The length of the CDR3 is 14 residues.

V usage is TRBV28 and J usage is TRBJ2-1; D remains ambiguous. The tail of the sequence fits TRBJ2-5 better, so the J call may be wrong. Germline lookup yields CDR1 MDHEN and CDR2 SYDVKM. There are 12 residues in the CDR3. This CDR3 reads CASRIIGETQYF. CDR3 nucleotides: TGTGCCAGCAGGATCATAGGGGAGACCCAGTACTTC.

The chain employs TRBV6-5 and TRBJ2-7, with 8 bases lining up with TRBD2. Trimming at V came to 9 bases and at J to 6 bases, leaving 4 bases not matched to a gene. From germline, CDR1 is MNHEY and CDR2 SVGAGI. This CDR3 has 11 amino acids. The DNA of the CDR3 is TGTGCCAGTCGACGGGGGGGCGAGCAGTACTTC. It encodes CASRRGGEQYF.

The chain combines TRBV4-3 with TRBJ1-2, with TRBD1 matching 9 bases. J lost 6 bases, V lost 2 bases, and 13 bases had no gene match. Germline loops: CDR1 LGHNA, CDR2 YSLEER. There are 17 residues in the CDR3. This CDR3 reads CASSQQPGTGRWDGYTF. CDR3 nucleotide sequence: TGCGCCAGCAGCCAACAACCCGGGACAGGGAGATGGGATGGCTACACCTTC.

The CDR3 DNA reads TGTGCCAGCAGCCTACGACAGGGGCAAGCTTTCTTT. Amino acids: CASSLRQGQAFF. The V gene is TRBV7-3, the J gene TRBJ1-1, with TRBD1 identical over 8 bases. Germline V lookup: CDR1 SGHTA, CDR2 FQGTGA. This CDR3 has 12 residues. Unmatched junction bases numbered 5, after V lost 5 bases and J lost 9 bases.

J is TRBJ1-4 and V is TRBV12-3 or TRBV12-4; D is unclear. V lost 4 bases and J 12 bases, leaving 15 bases between the germline ends. The CDR3 contains 13 residues. CDR3 nucleotide sequence: TGTGCCAGCAGTTCGCGGCCGAGGTTAGAACTGTTTTTT. Translation gives CASSSRPRLELFF.

The CDR3 region is CASSLQGYDTQYF. The CDR3 region has the DNA TGTGCCAGCAGCTTACAGGGGTACGATACGCAGTATTTT. This chain joins TRBV13 and TRBJ2-3; tentative D call: TRBD1 (6 bases). CDR3 size: 13 residues. V lost 2 bases and J 6 bases, leaving 9 bases between the germline ends. From germline, CDR1 is PRHDT and CDR2 FYEKMQ (reference sequence).

The chain combines TRBV5-5 with TRBJ1-6, with D unclear. The CDR3 totals 17 residues. Germline V gene lookup returns CDR1 SGHKS and CDR2 YYEKEE (reference sequence). V lost 0 bases, J lost 0 bases, and 10 bases lay in between. CDR3 protein: CASSLELGSSYNSPLHF. In nucleotides, the CDR3 is TGTGCCAGCAGCTTGGAGTTAGGGAGCTCCTATAATTCACCCCTCCACTTT.

In DNA, the CDR3 is TGTGCCACCAGCAGAGAAAGGGCTAGCGGACCCGTAGATACGCAGTATTTT. This gives the protein CATSRERASGPVDTQYF. The chain employs TRBV15 and TRBJ2-3; 7 bases align to TRBD2. This CDR3 is built from 17 residues. CDR1 LNHNV and CDR2 YYDKDF come from the germline V gene (reference sequence). J lost 5 bases, V lost 0 bases, and 11 bases had no gene match.

The V call is TRBV3-1, the J call TRBJ2-3; D gene ambiguous. The CDR3 has 15 residues. Trimming stripped 0 bases from V and 2 bases from J, with 9 bases between. Per the germline V gene, CDR1 is LGHDT and CDR2 is YNNKEL (reference sequence). In DNA form, the CDR3 reads TGTGCCAGCAGCCAAGATGTCTCTAACACAGATACGCAGTATTTT. It codes for CASSQDVSNTDTQYF.

V is TRBV9 and J is TRBJ2-2; 10 bases align to TRBD2. The CDR3 loop spans 17 amino acids. The V and J ends lost 0 bases and 0 bases, in that order; junction bases with no gene match: 2. Germline CDR1 reads SGDLS; CDR2 reads YYNGEE. This CDR3 reads CASSVGSGRANTGELFF. The DNA of the CDR3 is TGTGCCAGCAGCGTAGGGAGCGGGAGGGCGAACACCGGGGAGCTGTTTTTT. Based on the CDR3 plus reference TRBV9 and TRBJ2-2, the full variable domain is DSGVTQTPKHLITATGQRVTLRCSPRSGDLSVYWYQQSLDQGLQFLIQYYNGEERAKGNILERFSAQQFPDLHSELNLSSLELGDSALYFCASSVGSGRANTGELFFGEGSRLTVL.